The clone carrying this T cell receptor (beta chain) was seen only once. The entry originates in a study of T cell changes during pregnancy in multiple sclerosis. The V and J ends lost 4 bases and 0 bases respectively, with 11 bases between them. CDR1 and CDR2 (germline): SEHNR, FQNEAQ (reference sequence). This CDR3 is built from 15 residues. Clones were sequenced by immunoSEQ multiplex PCR, and TCRdb holds only the in-frame ones, with some missing. The table lists 70,000 to 95,000 clones, approximately 92% of them singletons, with 4.3% in the top ten. The TCR was taken from a female donor with multiple sclerosis, enrolled in a pregnancy study. The chain has TRBV7-9 and TRBJ2-3; TRBD2 is a possible D gene (6 bases). This specimen was peripheral blood, taken in the first trimester of pregnancy. CDR3 protein: CASSSPRGSTDTQYF. The CDR3 DNA reads as TGTGCCAGCAGCTCCCCTCGGGGGAGCACAGATACGCAGTATTTT.